This is a list of T cell receptor beta chains from one sample in a study of blood T cells in healthy people across ages. MiXCR was run by TCRdb on the 5' RACE reads, yielding one entry per CDR3 protein. The sample holds about 680,000 distinct CDR3 sequences, roughly 50% seen once. The sample consisted of blood. The receptor set was obtained from a woman aged 55-69 years in good health. Both conserved end residues are part of each CDR3. The D gene is left open where the match is weak. Expanded clones are given a class, and other clones once, few, many or no size at all.

d_call j_call v_call clone_size cdr3_nt cdr3_aa
TRBD1 TRBJ2-7 TRBV29-1 NA TGCAGCGTTGCCCGGGACAGGGGTTACGAGCAGTACTTC CSVARDRGYEQYF
TRBD2 TRBJ2-1 TRBV20-1 NA TGCAGTGCCCGCAGGATTAGCGGGTCCTACAATGAGCAGTTCTTC CSARRISGSYNEQFF
TRBD2 TRBJ2-3 TRBV12-3/TRBV12-4 NA TGTGCCAGCAGCTTTACCGGGAGGGCCGACCCGCAGTATTTT CASSFTGRADPQYF
TRBD1 TRBJ2-3 TRBV2 NA TGTGCCAGCAGTGCGGGACAGGGGTTTACAGATACGCAGTATTTT CASSAGQGFTDTQYF
NA TRBJ2-5 TRBV29-1 NA TGCAGCGTTAGGGCAGGGTCAGCGAGGGAGACCCAGTACTTC CSVRAGSARETQYF
NA TRBJ2-1 TRBV6-6 NA TGTGCCAGCAGCCCCGGGACACAGGCGGGGAATGAGCAGTTCTTC CASSPGTQAGNEQFF
TRBD2 TRBJ2-7 TRBV5-1 NA TGTGCCAGCAGTCCAATGACTAGCGGGGGCTCCTACGAGCAGTACTTC CASSPMTSGGSYEQYF
TRBD1 TRBJ2-1 TRBV10-3 NA TGTGCCGTCCACCGGGACAGGGAAAATGAGCAGTTCTTC CAVHRDRENEQFF
TRBD2 TRBJ2-1 TRBV7-2 once TGTGCCAGCAGCTCCCAACTAGCGGGAGACCTCATTCCGTTCTTC CASSSQLAGDLIPFF
NA TRBJ2-3 TRBV20-1 NA TGCAGTGCTAGGGGACAAGGTTCGGATACGCAGTATTTT CSARGQGSDTQYF
NA TRBJ2-1 TRBV20-1 NA TGCAGTGCTAGATGGAACGCACGGGATGAGCAGTTCTTC CSARWNARDEQFF
TRBD2 TRBJ2-3 TRBV20-1 NA TGCAGTGCTAGAGGGATCGCGGGAGTCCCAGATACGCAGTATTTT CSARGIAGVPDTQYF
TRBD1 TRBJ2-7 TRBV6-6 NA TGTGCCAGCAGTTACGCCGATGGACAGGGGGGCGAGCAGTACTTC CASSYADGQGGEQYF
NA TRBJ2-3 TRBV5-1 NA TGCGCCAGCAGCTTGCGAAGTGGGCAGGGGAGGACAGATACGCAGTATTTT CASSLRSGQGRTDTQYF
TRBD2 TRBJ2-7 TRBV20-1 many TGCAGTGCTGCGGGGGGAGGAACCTACGAGCAGTACTTC CSAAGGGTYEQYF
TRBD2 TRBJ2-1 TRBV5-1 once TGCGCCAGCAGTTCAGCGGGAGCCATCTACAATGAGCAGTTCTTC CASSSAGAIYNEQFF
NA TRBJ2-3 TRBV2 NA TGTGCCAGCCGGGACCCCGAGAGACTGGAGTATTTT CASRDPERLEYF
TRBD2 TRBJ2-1 TRBV20-1 NA TGCAGTGCTAGAGAGACTAGCGGGAGACACCTCGGGAATGAGCAGTTCTTC CSARETSGRHLGNEQFF
NA TRBJ2-7 TRBV12-3/TRBV12-4 few TGTGCCAGCAGTTTCATGGGGGCCCACGAGCAGTACTTC CASSFMGAHEQYF
NA TRBJ2-1 TRBV6-2/TRBV6-3 NA TGTGCCAGCAGTCCGGCGGCGCAGGGGATACAGTTCTTC CASSPAAQGIQFF
TRBD2 TRBJ2-1 TRBV20-1 NA TGCAGTGCTAGAGGTGATAGCGGGAATCGCTATGAGCAGTTCTTC CSARGDSGNRYEQFF
NA TRBJ2-1 TRBV29-1 once TGCAGCGTTCACCGAGTGGGGGGGCTCGACAATGAGCAGTTCTTC CSVHRVGGLDNEQFF
TRBD2 TRBJ2-5 TRBV6-5 once TGTGCCAGCAGTTACACTTCCGGGACTAGCCTCCCCAATGAGCAGTACTTC CASSYTSGTSLPNEQYF
NA TRBJ2-1 TRBV2 NA TGTGCCAGCACTGACAATGAGCAGTTCTTC CASTDNEQFF
TRBD2 TRBJ2-1 TRBV20-1 NA TGCAGTACCCCTTTAGCGGGAGAGGCTAATGAGCAGTTCTTC CSTPLAGEANEQFF
NA TRBJ2-7 TRBV30 many TGTGCCTGGGGGCGGGGCTTTGCCTACGAGCAGTACTTC CAWGRGFAYEQYF
TRBD1 TRBJ2-7 TRBV2 NA TGTGCCAGCACCGCGACAGGGGCCTTAAACAATGAGCAGTACTTC CASTATGALNNEQYF
NA TRBJ1-2 TRBV6-6 NA TGTGCCAGCAGTTCACAGTCTAACTATGGCTACACCTTC CASSSQSNYGYTF
TRBD1 TRBJ1-1 TRBV6-2/TRBV6-3 NA TGTGCCAGCAGCTATCAGGGGGCTGACACTGAAGCTTTCTTT CASSYQGADTEAFF
NA TRBJ1-5 TRBV28 many TGTGCCAGCAGTTTATATCGCAGGGTTGGCAATCAGCCCCAGCATTTT CASSLYRRVGNQPQHF
NA TRBJ2-1 TRBV15 NA TGTGCCACCAGCAGAGCTGGCTTGAGCTCCTACAATGAGCAGTTCTTC CATSRAGLSSYNEQFF
NA TRBJ2-3 TRBV20-1 NA TGCAGTGCTAGATTGAGAACCAGGGCGGGCACAGATACGCAGTATTTT CSARLRTRAGTDTQYF
NA TRBJ2-1 TRBV20-1 NA TGCAGTGCCCCCGGACGGACTAATGAGCAGTTCTTC CSAPGRTNEQFF
NA TRBJ2-7 TRBV7-9 NA TGTGCCAGCAGCCTCGGAGGTAGGACGGGGGCCTACAATGAGCAGTACTTC CASSLGGRTGAYNEQYF
TRBD2 TRBJ2-7 TRBV25-1 NA TGTGCCAGTAGTGCATCCGGGACTAGAATCAACGAGCAGTACTTC CASSASGTRINEQYF
NA TRBJ2-3 TRBV5-1 NA TGCGCCAGCAGCTTGGCCCCCCTCGGGCTATCCGGTGTGGATACGCAGTATTTT CASSLAPLGLSGVDTQYF
TRBD1 TRBJ1-2 TRBV7-9 few TGTGCCAGCAGCGCAGGGGGCGAGTGGGGCTACACCTTC CASSAGGEWGYTF
TRBD1 TRBJ2-5 TRBV27 NA TGTGCCAGCAGTCCCCTAACGGACAGGGGGCTTGGGACCCAGTACTTC CASSPLTDRGLGTQYF
TRBD1 TRBJ1-6 TRBV30 NA TGTGCCGGAACGGGACAGTATAATTCACCCCTCCACTTT CAGTGQYNSPLHF
TRBD1 TRBJ2-7 TRBV7-2 few TGTGCCAGCAGAAGTACCGTACGACAGGGGAGCGAGCAGTACTTC CASRSTVRQGSEQYF
NA TRBJ2-1 TRBV20-1 NA TGCAGTGCTAGAGATACCCCCGTAGGGTGGAACGAGCAGTTCTTC CSARDTPVGWNEQFF